This T cell receptor (beta chain) was recovered during a study of blood T cell repertoires in COVID-19. Study information: From T cells, B-cell-depleted T cells, or PBMCs came the material, which was cDNA or gDNA.

Libraries were prepared by immunoSEQ multiplex PCR; TCRdb keeps only in-frame clonotypes and omits some of them. The data hold around 270,000 clones, with roughly 85% observed a single time. Cohorts were determined from participant-reported clinical history. The TCR originated in a woman younger than 45 who had recovered from COVID-19. The sequenced sample consisted of PBMCs or T cells enriched from blood (not recorded which).

The CDR3 coding sequence is TGTGCCAGCAGGGAGTATCGGGTACCCACAGATACGCAGTATTTT. It codes for CASREYRVPTDTQYF. The chain joins TRBV6-5 to TRBJ2-3, with D uncertain. Between the trimmed V and J ends, which lost 6 bases and 2 bases, there was a span of 15 bases. The length of the CDR3 is 15 residues. Germline CDR1 reads MNHEY; CDR2 reads SVGAGI.